This T cell receptor (beta chain) comes out of a study of T-cell memory formation after mild COVID-19. TCRdb analysed the 5' RACE reads with MiXCR anew, one entry per CDR3 protein. Of 350,000 to 500,000 distinct CDR3 sequences listed, more than 15% are singletons. This clonotype has at least ten counts. This CDR3 spans 13 amino acids. V lost 8 bases, J lost 1 base, and 1 base stayed unmatched. Germline V CDR1 and CDR2: SGHKS, YYEKEE (reference sequence). The sequence came from a man between 18 and 35 years old who had mild COVID-19 (a few samples of this study predate the infection). Cell type and time point are not known. Sequenced: PBMCs or a T cell subset sorted from them (not recorded which). The rearrangement uses TRBV5-5 and TRBJ2-3; 10 nucleotides align to TRBD2. The CDR3 sequence: CASGLAGTDTQYF. The CDR3 DNA reads as TGTGCCAGTGGACTAGCGGGCACAGATACGCAGTATTTT.